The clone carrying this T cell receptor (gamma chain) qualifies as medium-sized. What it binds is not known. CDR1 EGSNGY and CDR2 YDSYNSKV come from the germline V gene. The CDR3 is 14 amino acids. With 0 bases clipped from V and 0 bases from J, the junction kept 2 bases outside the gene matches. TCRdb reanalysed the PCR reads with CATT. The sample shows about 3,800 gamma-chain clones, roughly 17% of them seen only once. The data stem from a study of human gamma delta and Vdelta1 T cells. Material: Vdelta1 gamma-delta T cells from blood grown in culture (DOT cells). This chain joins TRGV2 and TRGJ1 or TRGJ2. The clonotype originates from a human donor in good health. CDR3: CATWDGKNYYKKLF. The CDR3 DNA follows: TGTGCCACCTGGGACGGGAAGAATTATTATAAGAAACTCTTT.